This T cell receptor beta chain was obtained from a study of blood T cell repertoires in COVID-19. Measured with immunoSEQ multiplex PCR; TCRdb has only the in-frame clones, and not every one. The data contain 190,000 or so clones, about 86% of them singletons. Trimming left V 3 bases short and J 8 bases short, with 8 bases between. The CDR3 has 13 residues. V usage is TRBV12-3 or TRBV12-4 and J usage is TRBJ1-6; D is ambiguous. This TCR was recovered from an older woman with acute or convalescent COVID-19. The specimen was peripheral blood. This CDR3 is CASSFGRDSPLHF. The CDR3, as DNA: TGTGCCAGCAGTTTTGGGAGGGATTCACCCCTCCACTTT.